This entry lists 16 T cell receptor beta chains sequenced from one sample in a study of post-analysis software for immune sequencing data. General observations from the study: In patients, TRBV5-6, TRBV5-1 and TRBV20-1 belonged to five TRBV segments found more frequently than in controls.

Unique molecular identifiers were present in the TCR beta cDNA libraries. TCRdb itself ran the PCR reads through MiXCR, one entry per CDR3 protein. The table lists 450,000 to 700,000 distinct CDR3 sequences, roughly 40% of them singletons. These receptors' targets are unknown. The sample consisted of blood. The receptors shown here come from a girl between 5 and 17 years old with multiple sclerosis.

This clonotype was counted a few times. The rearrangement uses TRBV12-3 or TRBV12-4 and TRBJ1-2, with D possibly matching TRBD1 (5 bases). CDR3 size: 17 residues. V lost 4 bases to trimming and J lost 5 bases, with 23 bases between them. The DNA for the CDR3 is TGTGCCAGCAGTTCCCCCCGGAGGGGCCGCGGGAAATATGGCTACACCTTC. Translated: CASSSPRRGRGKYGYTF.

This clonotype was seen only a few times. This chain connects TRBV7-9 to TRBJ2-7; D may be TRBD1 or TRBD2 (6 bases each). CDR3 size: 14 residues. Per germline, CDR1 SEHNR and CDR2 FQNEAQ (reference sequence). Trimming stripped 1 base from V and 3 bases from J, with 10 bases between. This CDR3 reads CASSLGGAFYEQYF. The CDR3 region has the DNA TGTGCCAGCAGCTTAGGGGGGGCGTTCTACGAGCAGTACTTC.

The CDR3 is CATTVGQARGYTF. In DNA form, the CDR3 reads TGTGCCACCACGGTGGGGCAGGCTCGTGGCTACACCTTC. The V call is TRBV12-3 or TRBV12-4, the J call TRBJ1-2; D possibly corresponds to TRBD1 (5 bases). V was cut by 10 bases and J by 7 bases, with 19 bases left in between. This CDR3 region has 13 residues.

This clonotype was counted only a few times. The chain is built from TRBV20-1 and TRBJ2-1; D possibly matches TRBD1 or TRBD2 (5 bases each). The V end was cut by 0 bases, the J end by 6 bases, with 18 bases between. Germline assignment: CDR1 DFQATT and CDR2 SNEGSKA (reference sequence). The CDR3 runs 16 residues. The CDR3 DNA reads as TGCAGTGCTAGAGATGTCGGGACGCAACTAGGCAATGAGCAGTTCTTC. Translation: CSARDVGTQLGNEQFF.

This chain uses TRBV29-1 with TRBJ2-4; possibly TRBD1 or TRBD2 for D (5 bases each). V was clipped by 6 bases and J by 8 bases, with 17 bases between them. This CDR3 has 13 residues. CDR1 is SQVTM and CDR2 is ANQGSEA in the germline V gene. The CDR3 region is CSVGDLRKDIQYF. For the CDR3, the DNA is TGCAGCGTCGGGGACCTGCGGAAAGACATTCAGTACTTC. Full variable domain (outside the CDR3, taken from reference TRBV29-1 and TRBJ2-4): SAVISQKPSRDICQRGTSLTIQCQVDSQVTMMFWYRQQPGQSLTLIATANQGSEATYESGFVIDKFPISRPNLTFSTLTVSNMSPEDSSIYLCSVGDLRKDIQYFGAGTRLSVL.

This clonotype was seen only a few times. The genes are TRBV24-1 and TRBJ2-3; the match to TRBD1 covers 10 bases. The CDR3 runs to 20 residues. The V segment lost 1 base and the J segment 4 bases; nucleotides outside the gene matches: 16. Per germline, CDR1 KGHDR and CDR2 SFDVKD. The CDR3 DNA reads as TGTGCCACCAGTGATTTCGGCAGGACAGGGGGAAGGGTTGTCGCAGATACGCAGTATTTT. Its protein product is CATSDFGRTGGRVVADTQYF.

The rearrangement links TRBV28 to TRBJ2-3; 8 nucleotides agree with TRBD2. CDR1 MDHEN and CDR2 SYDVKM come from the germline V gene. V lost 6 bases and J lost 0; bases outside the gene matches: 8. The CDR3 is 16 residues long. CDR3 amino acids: CASSPTSGKSTDTQYF. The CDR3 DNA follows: TGTGCCAGCAGCCCCACTAGCGGAAAGAGCACAGATACGCAGTATTTT.

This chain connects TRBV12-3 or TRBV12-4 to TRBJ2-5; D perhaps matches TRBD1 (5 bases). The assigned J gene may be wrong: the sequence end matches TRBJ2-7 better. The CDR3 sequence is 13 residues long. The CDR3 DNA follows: TGTGCCAGCAGCCTTAGGGGTGGTTTCGAGCAGTACTTC. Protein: CASSLRGGFEQYF.

The CDR3 DNA reads as TGTGCCAGCGGGGGGCACATTAGAGACACAGATACGCAGTATTTT. Translation: CASGGHIRDTDTQYF. The chain has TRBV27 and TRBJ2-3; D assignment may be TRBD1 or TRBD2 (6 bases each). Trimming left V 8 bases short and J 2 bases short, with 17 bases between. CDR1 is MNHEY, CDR2 SMNVEV, per germline (reference sequence). This CDR3 region has 15 residues.

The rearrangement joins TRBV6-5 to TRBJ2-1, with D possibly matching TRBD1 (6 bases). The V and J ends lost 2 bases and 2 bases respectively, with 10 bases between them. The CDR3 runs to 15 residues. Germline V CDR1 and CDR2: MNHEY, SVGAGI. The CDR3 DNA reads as TGTGCCAGCAGTTACCAGGGGACCCCCTACAATGAGCAGTTCTTC. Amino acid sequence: CASSYQGTPYNEQFF.

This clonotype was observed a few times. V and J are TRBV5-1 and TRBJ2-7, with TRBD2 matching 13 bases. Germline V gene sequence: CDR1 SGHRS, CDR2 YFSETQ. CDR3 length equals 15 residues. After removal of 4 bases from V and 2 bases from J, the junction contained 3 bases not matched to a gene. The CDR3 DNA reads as TGCGCCAGCAGCGTGGGACTAGCGGGACCCTACGAGCAGTACTTC. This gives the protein CASSVGLAGPYEQYF.

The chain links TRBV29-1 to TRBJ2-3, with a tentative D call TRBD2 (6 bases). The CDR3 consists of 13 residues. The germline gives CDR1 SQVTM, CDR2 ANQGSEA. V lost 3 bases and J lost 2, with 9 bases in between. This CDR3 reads CSVEGLYTDTQYF. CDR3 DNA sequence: TGCAGCGTTGAGGGACTGTACACAGATACGCAGTATTTT.

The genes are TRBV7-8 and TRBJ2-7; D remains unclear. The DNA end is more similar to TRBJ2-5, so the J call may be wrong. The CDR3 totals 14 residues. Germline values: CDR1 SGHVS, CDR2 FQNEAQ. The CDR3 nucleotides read TGTGCCAGCAGCTTAAATTGGAGTGGGGAGACCCAGTACTTC. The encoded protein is CASSLNWSGETQYF.

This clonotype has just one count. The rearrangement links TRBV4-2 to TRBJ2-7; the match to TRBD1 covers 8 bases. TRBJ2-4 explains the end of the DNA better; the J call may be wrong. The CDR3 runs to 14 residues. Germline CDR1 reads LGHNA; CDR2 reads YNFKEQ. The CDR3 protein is CASSRPGGENIQYF. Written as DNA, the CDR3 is TGTGCCAGCAGCCGCCCAGGGGGCGAAAACATTCAGTACTTC.

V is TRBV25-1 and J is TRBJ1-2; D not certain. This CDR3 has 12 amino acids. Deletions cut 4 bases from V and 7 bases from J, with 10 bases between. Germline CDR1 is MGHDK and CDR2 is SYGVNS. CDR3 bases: TGTGCCAGCAGTGCCAAGCGGTTTGGCTACACCTTC. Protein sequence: CASSAKRFGYTF.

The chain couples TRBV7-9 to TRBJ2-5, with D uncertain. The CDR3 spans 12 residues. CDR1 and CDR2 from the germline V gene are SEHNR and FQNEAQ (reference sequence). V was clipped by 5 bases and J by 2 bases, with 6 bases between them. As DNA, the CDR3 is TGTGCCAGCAGCACCCCTCAAGAGACCCAGTACTTC. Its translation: CASSTPQETQYF.